This T cell receptor beta chain emerged from a study of radiotherapy plus CTLA-4 blockade in lung cancer. Study in general: Disease control was achieved by 31% of patients, and objective responses by 15% to 20%.

This CDR3 is built from 16 residues. V trimming: 1 base; J trimming: 2 bases; junction bases outside the gene matches: 4. From germline, CDR1 is SQVTM and CDR2 ANQGSEA. In chemo-refractory metastatic non-small-cell lung cancer, patients got ipilimumab CTLA-4 blockade together with focal radiation. This clone came up a few times. Libraries were prepared by immunoSEQ multiplex PCR; TCRdb keeps only in-frame clonotypes and omits some of them. The table has roughly 98,000 clones, around 83% seen once. The source was peripheral blood, collected from a patient treated with radiotherapy plus ipilimumab. The source of this sequence is a human donor with non-small cell lung cancer who had a partial response to radiotherapy plus ipilimumab. The rearrangement links TRBV29-1 to TRBJ2-1; 11 bases line up with TRBD2. The CDR3 spells CSVEGTSGSPYNEQFF. CDR3 coding DNA: TGCAGCGTTGAAGGAACTAGCGGGAGCCCCTACAATGAGCAGTTCTTC.